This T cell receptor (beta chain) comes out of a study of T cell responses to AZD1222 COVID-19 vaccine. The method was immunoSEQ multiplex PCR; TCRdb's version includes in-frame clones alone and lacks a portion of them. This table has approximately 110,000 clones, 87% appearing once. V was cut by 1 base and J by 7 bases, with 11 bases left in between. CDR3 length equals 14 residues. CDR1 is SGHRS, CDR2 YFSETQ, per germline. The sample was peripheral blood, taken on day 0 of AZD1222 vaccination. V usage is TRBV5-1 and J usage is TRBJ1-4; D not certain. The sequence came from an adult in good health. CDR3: CASSLRAGSEKLFF. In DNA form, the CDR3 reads TGCGCCAGCAGCTTGAGAGCAGGTAGTGAAAAACTGTTTTTT.